This TCR beta chain was identified in a study of blood T cell repertoires in COVID-19. Background on the study: COVID-19 samples, acute and convalescent, were from the United States, Italy and Spain. Sample material is recorded as cDNA or gDNA derived from T cells, B-cell-depleted T cells, or PBMCs.

Original methodology: Reference gene primer amplification gave estimated nucleated cell counts. Method: immunoSEQ multiplex PCR; TCRdb's copy keeps in-frame clones and lacks some. The DNA gave D and trimming, while V, J and clone size come from that table. The repertoire holds almost 80,000 clones, around 84% seen once, with 36% in the top ten. The CDR3 consists of 20 residues. V dropped 0 bases and J dropped 4; count of bases not matched to a gene: 17. Germline V gene sequence: CDR1 LGHDT, CDR2 YNNKEL (reference sequence). The J gene is TRBJ2-5, the V gene TRBV3-1 (or the pseudogene TRBV3-2); 10 bases agree with TRBD2. The receptor was derived from a woman between 70 and 85 years old with acute or convalescent COVID-19. The sample taken for sequencing was peripheral blood. The CDR3 loop reads CASSQDSRASGSWGGETQYF. The CDR3 DNA follows: TGTGCCAGCAGCCAAGATTCGAGGGCTAGCGGGAGTTGGGGGGGAGAGACCCAGTACTTC.